This T cell receptor (beta chain) was captured by sequencing in a study of cytomegalovirus exposure and HLA in healthy donors (dated by TCRdb to the late 2010s). For context, the study as a whole: An earlier analysis of under 600 of the donors reported roughly 270 Gb of sequence data and approximately 110 million unique TCR beta sequences from roughly 180 million T cells. Roughly 320 gigabases of sequencing data and around 85 million unique TCR sequences made up an early release that covered approximately 620 HLA-typed donors. Of the roughly 410 genotyped donors, 75% to 85% were placed in the genetic ancestry cluster associated with self-reported Caucasian donors. The study aimed to test whether signatures of past pathogen exposure could be identified by cataloging public T cell receptors. The study used immunosequencing to profile the T cell repertoires of more than 650 subjects and linked those repertoires to cytomegalovirus serostatus. In addition to the first cohort of roughly 700 subjects, a separate validation cohort of 120 different subjects was used. To predict cytomegalovirus infection status, the study brought together high-throughput TCR immunosequencing, statistical association of individual TCRs with disease status, and machine learning. A later analysis re-examined previously published TCR beta repertoires from just over 650 donors and added high-resolution HLA genotyping to investigate patterns of TCR occurrence. Rather than drawing on any new phenotypic data, the later analysis identified candidate immune exposures from TCR beta sequences and the way those sequences occurred across donors. An earlier analysis of fewer than 700 of the donors applied high-throughput TCR beta sequencing to assess whether each TCR beta V gene segment acted as functional or pseudogenic. Donor age, sex, ethnicity and CMV serostatus were compiled together with the repertoire data. Genome-wide SNP genotypes for about 60% of the roughly 700 donors were used in a later genetic analysis, which treated that subset as a discovery cohort. All discovery cohort repertoires had been generated using a single sequencing platform. HLA typing included class I and class II loci at four-digit resolution. Typing coverage differed by locus: A, B, C, DRB1 and DQB1 were typed in roughly 629-630 donors, DQA1 in 500 to 550, DPA1 in around 580, and DPB1 in just under 490. A handful of DR-DQ haplotypes were treated as single units for association and clustering because of strong linkage in the cohort. On average, 235,054 unique TCR beta nucleotide sequences were sequenced per donor among 398 genotyped donors of the cohort, with roughly 18% of those sequences being non-productive.

Libraries were made using the immunoSEQ multiplex PCR assay. The multiplex PCR relied on a mix of 60 forward primers for TCR Vbeta segments and 13 reverse primers for TCR Jbeta segments. The CDR3 region of rearranged TCR beta genes was amplified from genomic DNA by a multiplex PCR assay. Amplified TCR beta libraries were sequenced as 87-base-pair reads on the Illumina HiSeq System. As for how the authors treated the data: In a later analysis, tens of millions of unique TCR beta chains were counted across the 666 repertoires, and roughly 9.9 million of these chains were shared by at least two donors. Raw reads were error-corrected and collapsed into unique sequences by a nearest-neighbor algorithm in which closely related sequences were merged to remove PCR and sequencing errors. V, D and J gene segments were assigned by aligning CDR3 sequences to IMGT reference sequences. Each retained sequence needed at least a six-nucleotide match to both a V gene segment and a J gene segment. Rearrangements were called productive when the CDR3 lacked stop codons and stayed in frame with V and J; all others were non-productive. Following IMGT convention, CDR3 was defined as the stretch from the second conserved V-encoded cysteine to the conserved J-encoded phenylalanine. In an earlier analysis of approximately 590 of the donors, sequences lacking an unambiguous match to a single V gene segment were excluded. In an earlier analysis of approximately 500 of the donors, a V segment was called functional when productive rearrangements were above 56.7%, and segregating when the standard deviation between donors exceeded 5%. A statistical classification framework was developed to diagnose cytomegalovirus status using the catalog of TCR beta chain sequences. A later analysis assigned V and J genes by comparing TCR nucleotide sequences with IMGT/GENE-DB human TR gene sequences. A later analysis assigned CDR3 sequences and most-parsimonious VDJ recombination scenarios with the TCRdist pipeline. In a later analysis, each TCR beta chain was defined by its CDR3 amino acid sequence together with its V-gene family, and reads lacking a unique V-gene family were excluded. A later analysis removed roughly 590 highly shared, low-generation-probability nucleotide sequences to deal with suspected cross-contamination and a sequencing artifact. For each public chain, a later analysis derived a clonal expansion index from normalized ranks of inferred template counts within each repertoire. Generation probabilities in a later analysis came from a VDJ recombination model fitted to out-of-frame rearrangements, and those results were checked against IGoR. In a later analysis, TCR-TCR, TCR-HLA and TCR-CMV co-occurrence was scored with hypergeometric tests, and a repertoire-size bias correction was applied to TCR pairs. False discovery rates were estimated in a later analysis by permuting HLA or CMV assignments 20 times. In a later analysis, co-occurring TCRs were grouped with DBSCAN, and TCRdist sequence similarity was added when clustering was performed within HLA-allele-positive subsets. Repertoires with fewer than 30,000 or more than 120,000 public chains, plus five repertoires with anomalous nucleotide sharing, were excluded from co-occurrence clustering. Sourced from immuneACCESS, this table was stored by TCRdb with only in-frame sequences that have V and J called. A share of the clones is absent; for the studies checked, an unresolved V gene accounts for under half, and the remainder has no known explanation. The DNA was the basis for D and trimming; V, J and clone size are from that table. A total of roughly 130,000 clones appear in this sample, roughly 83% of them only once. 3% to 3.5% of the sample is held by the ten biggest clonotypes.

A note on this clone: There is no known antigen for this receptor. No quality values exist for individual bases; no much larger clone is one base distant.

Results and caveats for the whole study, not just this receptor: Linkage disequilibrium might explain the correlated functional status among segregating V segments, but an unknown experimental factor could not be excluded. In a later analysis, about 16,000 TCR beta sequences were associated with specific HLA alleles at a false discovery rate of 0.05. In this cohort, only TCR beta chains were sequenced, and detectable features were limited by the absence of alpha or paired-chain data. In a later analysis, TCR association rates were found to vary across HLA loci, with the most associated TCRs seen for DRB1 alleles and the fewest for HLA-C alleles. Across donors, most TCR sequences were observed very rarely, whereas some public TCRs were present in many individuals. A later analysis found that HLA-associated TCR beta chains were more clonally expanded and had lower generation probabilities than equally common non-associated chains. Because counts were too low, more than 15 rarely observed V segments, including chromosome 9 orphons, were left out of the earlier analysis of 587 of the donors. A cluster of highly shared sequence variants was judged likely to represent a technical artifact of the sequencing pipeline. In vitro tests confirmed that three of the cytomegalovirus-associated TCR beta chains recognize cytomegalovirus antigens. A later analysis reported that several top co-occurrence clusters appeared linked to parvovirus B19, influenza, CMV and Epstein-Barr virus. An association between a missense DCLRE1C variant and V-gene and J-gene trimming of TCR beta chains was found in a later genetic analysis and replicated in an independent cohort. Presence/absence analyses assumed roughly uniform sequencing depth across donors, an assumption that may not hold. When HLA alleles, especially DR and DQ, strongly co-occurred, attributing TCR associations to individual alleles was difficult. Because some donors lacked HLA typing at each locus, the association tests relied only on the typed subset. In an earlier analysis of 587 of the donors, most TCR beta V segments were observed in productive rearrangements about 90% or about 30% of the time, broadly matching IMGT annotations. Because the 87-base-pair reads could not distinguish some IMGT-functional V segments, including TRBV6-2 and TRBV6-3, those segments were excluded. According to the authors, the approach could potentially be generalized to other disease states and immunological phenotypes. A further reported finding was that TCR beta sequences accurately predicted the HLA-A and HLA-B alleles for most subjects in the first cohort. The classifier was reported to diagnose cytomegalovirus status with high specificity and sensitivity in both the original cohort and the validation cohort. A total of 150 or so TCR beta chains were listed by the study as associated with cytomegalovirus. A later genetic analysis reported fewer N-insertions in productive TCRs among donors in an Asian-associated ancestry cluster than the roughly 670-donor mean. A later analysis found that most CMV-associated TCR beta chains appeared HLA-restricted, with HLA associations seemingly driven largely by CMV exposure. The only immune exposure information available for the cohort was CMV serostatus.

The cohort was made up of hundreds of healthy bone marrow donors. Cohort members were all nominally healthy when sampled, although unrecorded immune exposures were likely present. The donor tested CMV seronegative and was one of the 352 seronegative cohort members. Each donor provided a peripheral blood sample, and peripheral blood mononuclear cells were used for TCR beta sequencing. Genomic DNA extraction from the blood cell samples was performed with the Qiagen DNeasy Blood Extraction Kit. The CDR3 numbers 14 residues from cysteine through phenylalanine. Of the read, only the CDR3 DNA is kept; its 42 bases are in frame from base 1. Germline trimming: 9 bases from V, 3 bases from J; junction bases outside gene matches: 6.

The receptor was derived from a female donor in good health and CMV-seronegative. Sequenced: PBMCs. The V gene is TRBV23-1 and the J gene is TRBJ1-5, and TRBD1 matches 9 of the central bases. TRBV23-1 is noted as an ORF with a role that remains uncertain. The bases read TGCGCCAGTCCCCGGGACAGGGACAATCAGCCCCAGCATTTT. Its amino acids are CASPRDRDNQPQHF.